This T cell receptor (beta chain) is drawn from a study of T cells after yellow fever vaccination. Findings and limits, study-wide: The CD4 compartment and the CD8 compartment contained a small share of clonotypes in common. When the response was secondary, it was weaker but reached its peak faster, day 5 versus 15.

Template switching with 5'RACE generated the TCR cDNA and added a universal primer site and UMIs. TCRdb re-called the 5' RACE reads with MiXCR, one entry per CDR3 protein. This table has about 240,000 distinct CDR3 sequences, less than 9% appearing once. Only one count was recorded for this clonotype. Antigen: not known. This CDR3 is 17 amino acids long. The clonotype was recovered from a man aged 30-40 years who received the YFV17D yellow fever vaccine. Specimen: CD4+ T cells sorted from PBMCs, collected 15 days after the yellow fever booster vaccination. The V call is TRBV21-1, the J call TRBJ2-2; the listed D gene, TRBD1, was not tested against the DNA. TRBV21-1 is a listed pseudogene. CDR3 residues: CASSKAPKQGNTGELFF. The CDR3 DNA sequence: TGTGCCAGCAGCAAAGCACCAAAACAGGGGAACACCGGGGAGCTGTTTTTT.